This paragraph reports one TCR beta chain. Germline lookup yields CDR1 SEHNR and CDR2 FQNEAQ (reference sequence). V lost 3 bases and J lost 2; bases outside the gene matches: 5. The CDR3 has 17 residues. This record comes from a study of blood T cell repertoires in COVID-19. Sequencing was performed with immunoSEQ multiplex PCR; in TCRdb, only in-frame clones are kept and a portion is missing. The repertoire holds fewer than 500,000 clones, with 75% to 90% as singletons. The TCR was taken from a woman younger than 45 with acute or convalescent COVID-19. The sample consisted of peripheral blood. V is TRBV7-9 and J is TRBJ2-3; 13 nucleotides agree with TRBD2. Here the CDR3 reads CASSFETSGGITDTQYF. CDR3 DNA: TGTGCCAGCAGCTTCGAGACTAGCGGGGGGATCACAGATACGCAGTATTTT.